The sample holds a few counts of the clone carrying this TCR beta chain. Its antigen is still unknown. Treatment defined: roughly ten-day PBMC culture with coronavirus spike peptide pools or control peptides (ViraFEST assay). The unexposed donor provided CD4+ T cells, which were taken before the COVID-19 pandemic (2011-2018). Each of days 3 and 7 saw half the medium replaced by fresh IL-2 medium. Cultured CD4+ T cells had their DNA profiled by the Oncomine TCR Beta short-read assay. MiXCR, applied by TCRdb to the PCR reads, yields one record per CDR3 protein. The data hold about 5,500 distinct CDR3 sequences, with about 40% observed a single time. With 1 base clipped from V and 4 bases from J, the junction kept 12 bases outside the gene matches. The CDR3 spans 17 residues. Germline loops: CDR1 LNHDA, CDR2 SQIVND (reference sequence). These data belong to a study of vaccination and CD4 T cells after COVID-19.

Sequencing was carried out using CD4+ T cells from blood, cultured in vitro. The receptor was isolated from a human donor in good health. The chain links TRBV19 to TRBJ1-2; 7 bases align to TRBD1. The CDR3 spells CASSIGSGTALGYGYTF. The CDR3 DNA sequence: TGTGCCAGTAGTATAGGATCCGGGACAGCCCTTGGCTATGGCTACACCTTC.